This T cell receptor (beta chain) was retrieved from a study of T cells in Graves' hyperthyroidism and ophthalmopathy. Study-wide points: Among thyroid clonotypes expanded above 0.001, most also appeared in blood. The model identified upcoming ophthalmopathy a median around 7.1 months ahead of onset.

Hyperthyroidism, newly diagnosed and lasting under 2 months, affected patients aged 18 to 65. RNA transcripts were the template for amplifying TCR beta CDR3 regions. The HTBI set primed first-round TCR CDR3 RT-PCR. Each CDR3 protein gets one entry after TCRdb re-called the multiplex PCR reads with MiXCR. The sample comprises under 800,000 distinct CDR3 sequences, 14% of which are singletons, and roughly 10% rests with the top ten. This CDR3 is 12 amino acids long. The V and J ends lost 3 bases and 5 bases respectively, with 7 bases between them. Notes on this clonotype: The antigen remains undetermined.

Sequencing was carried out using blood. The chain joins TRBV12-3 or TRBV12-4 to TRBJ1-2; D call uncertain. This sequence originates from a young woman with Graves' hyperthyroidism. The CDR3 here is CASSFSAYGYTF. The DNA for the CDR3 is TGTGCCAGCAGTTTCTCGGCGTATGGCTACACCTTC.